These T cell receptor beta chains were read from a single sample in a study of CXCR3-negative and CXCR3-positive naive CD8 T cells. TCRdb re-called the 5' RACE reads; one entry per CDR3 protein, DNA not given. The sample totals about 50,000 distinct CDR3 sequences. Sequencing was performed on naive CXCR3+ CD8+ T cells from blood. The receptors originated from a human donor in good health. Some clones in this sample may be carry-over from other donors' samples. The CDR3 runs from the conserved cysteine through the conserved F or W.

V: TRBV29-1
J: TRBJ2-7
length: 14
CDR3: CSVEGLAGEYEQYF

V: TRBV6-6
J: TRBJ2-1
length: 15
CDR3: CASSELAGAYNEQFF

V: TRBV7-8
J: TRBJ2-3
length: 14
CDR3: CASSYSQGTDTQYF

V: TRBV25-1
J: TRBJ2-1
length: 13
CDR3: CASSELGGNEQFF

V: TRBV7-2
J: TRBJ2-3
length: 15
CDR3: CASSPWDYGADTQYF

V: TRBV11-2
J: TRBJ2-1
length: 13
CDR3: CASSPRTWDEQFF

V: TRBV4-3
J: TRBJ2-7
length: 15
CDR3: CASSQEGQGFHEQYF

V: TRBV28
J: TRBJ2-7
length: 12
CDR3: CASSTSSYEQYF

V: TRBV2
J: TRBJ2-3
length: 17
CDR3: CASSETSQGKGTDTQYF

V: TRBV6-2/TRBV6-3
J: TRBJ2-1
length: 15
CDR3: CASKISGAAYNEQFF

V: TRBV2
J: TRBJ2-1
length: 14
CDR3: CASNSGPPGFEQFF

V: TRBV2
J: TRBJ2-3
length: 15
CDR3: CASSYLAGGLDTQYF

V: TRBV4-3
J: TRBJ1-1
length: 16
CDR3: CASSQDEGGGGTEAFF

V: TRBV10-3
J: TRBJ1-1
length: 15
CDR3: CAISGGRQGYTEAFF

V: TRBV6-5
J: TRBJ1-1
length: 15
CDR3: CASSYSSSVNTEAFF

V: TRBV24-1
J: TRBJ2-1
length: 14
CDR3: CATSDFAEYNEQFF

V: TRBV7-6
J: TRBJ2-7
length: 13
CDR3: CASSLHVNYEQYF